Below, 5 T cell receptor beta chains from the same sample are listed, as sequenced in a study of OX40 agonist ivuxolimab in advanced cancers. Method: immunoSEQ multiplex PCR; TCRdb's copy keeps in-frame clones and lacks some. The table shows approximately 69,000 clones, with around 87% occurring only once. The sequencing used CD4+ or CD8+ T cells sorted from blood, collected in a trial of the OX40 agonist ivuxolimab. The receptor set was obtained from an adult with an advanced solid tumor such as melanoma, head and neck, liver or kidney cancer.

The chain joins TRBV5-8 to TRBJ2-7, with D hard to call. The V and J ends lost 4 bases and 1 base respectively, with 3 bases between them. The CDR3 is 11 residues long. Germline V gives CDR1 SGHTS, CDR2 YDEGEE. In DNA, the CDR3 is TGTGCCAGCAGCGCATCCTACGAGCAGTACTTC. Protein: CASSASYEQYF.

Turning to this clone: A read error may produce the germline difference seen at one junction end. The chain couples TRBV7-7 to TRBJ2-1, with 9 bases lining up with TRBD2. Germline V CDR1 and CDR2: SSHAT, FNYEAQ (reference sequence). The CDR3 has 14 amino acids. The CDR3 loop reads CASSLLAGVSEQFF. The CDR3 nucleotides are TGTGCTAGCAGCCTTTTAGCGGGAGTGAGTGAGCAGTTCTTC. The variable domain in full, completed from reference TRBV7-7 and TRBJ2-1, reads GAGVSQSPRYKVTKRGQDVTLRCDPISSHATLYWYQQALGQGPEFLTYFNYEAQPDKSGLPSDRFSAERPEGSISTLTIQRTEQRDSAMYRCASSLLAGVSEQFFGPGTRLTVL.

The J gene is TRBJ2-1, the V gene TRBV6-5, with a tentative D call TRBD1 (6 bases). The germline gives CDR1 MNHEY, CDR2 SVGAGI. Trimming took off 5 bases at V and 7 bases at J, with 9 bases between the two ends. The CDR3 consists of 12 residues. CDR3 loop: CASSNRENEQFF. CDR3 DNA sequence: TGTGCCAGCAGTAACAGGGAGAATGAGCAGTTCTTC.

This clone came up once. The chain carries TRBV7-2 and TRBJ2-3; 11 bases agree with TRBD2. The length of the CDR3 is 19 residues. Germline values: CDR1 SGHTA, CDR2 FQGNSA. Trimming took 0 bases from V and 2 from J; bases not matched to a gene: 10. The DNA of the CDR3 is TGTGCCAGCAGCTTAGCGGGTCGACTAGCGGGGAGGAACACAGATACGCAGTATTTT. Translating gives CASSLAGRLAGRNTDTQYF. The full variable domain, in which reference TRBV7-2 and TRBJ2-3 provide the parts outside the CDR3, is GAGVSQSPSNKVTEKGKDVELRCDPISGHTALYWYRQSLGQGLEFLIYFQGNSAPDKSGLPSDRFSAERTGGSVSTLTIQRTQQEDSAVYLCASSLAGRLAGRNTDTQYFGPGTRLTVL.

The CDR3 DNA reads TGTGCCAGCTCACCAGACAGGGTAAGGAACGAGCAGTACTTC. It yields the protein CASSPDRVRNEQYF. The chain joins TRBV18 to TRBJ2-7; 7 bases map to TRBD1. CDR1 is KGHSH and CDR2 is LQKENI in the germline V gene. The CDR3 runs 14 residues. Trimming took 2 bases from V and 5 from J; bases not matched to a gene: 6.